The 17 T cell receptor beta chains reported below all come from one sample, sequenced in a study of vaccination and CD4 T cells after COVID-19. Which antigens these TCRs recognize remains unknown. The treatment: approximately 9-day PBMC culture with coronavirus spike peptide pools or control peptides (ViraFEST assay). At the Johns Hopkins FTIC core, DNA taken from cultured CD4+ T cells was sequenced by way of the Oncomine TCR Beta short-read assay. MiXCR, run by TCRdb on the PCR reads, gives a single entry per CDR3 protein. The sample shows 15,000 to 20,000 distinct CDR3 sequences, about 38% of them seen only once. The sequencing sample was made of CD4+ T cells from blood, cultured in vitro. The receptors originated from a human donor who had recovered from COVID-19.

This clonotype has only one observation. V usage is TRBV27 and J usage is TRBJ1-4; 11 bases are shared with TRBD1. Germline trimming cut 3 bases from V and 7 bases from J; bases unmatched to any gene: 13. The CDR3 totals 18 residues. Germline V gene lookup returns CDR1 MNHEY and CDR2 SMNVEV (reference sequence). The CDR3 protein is CASSLTGTGGRWSEKLFF. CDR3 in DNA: TGTGCCAGCAGTTTGACCGGGACAGGGGGTAGATGGAGTGAAAAACTGTTTTTT.

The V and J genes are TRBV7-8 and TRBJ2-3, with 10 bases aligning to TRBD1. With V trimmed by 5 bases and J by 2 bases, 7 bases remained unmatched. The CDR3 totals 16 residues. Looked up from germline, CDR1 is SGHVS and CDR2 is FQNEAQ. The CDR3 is CASSPRDRGITDTQYF. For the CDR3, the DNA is TGTGCCAGCAGCCCACGGGACAGGGGAATCACAGATACGCAGTATTTT.

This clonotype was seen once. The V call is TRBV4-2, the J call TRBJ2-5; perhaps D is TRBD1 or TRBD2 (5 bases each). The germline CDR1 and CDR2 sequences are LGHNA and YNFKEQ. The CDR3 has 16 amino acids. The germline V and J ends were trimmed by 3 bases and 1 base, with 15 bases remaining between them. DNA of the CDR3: TGTGCCAGCAGCCAGGGCCGGACGGGACCCCAAGAGACCCAGTACTTC. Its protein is CASSQGRTGPQETQYF.

The chain's CDR3 is CSAREIRDTEAFF. The CDR3, as DNA: TGCAGTGCTAGAGAAATCAGGGACACTGAAGCTTTCTTT. The chain uses TRBV20-1 and TRBJ1-1; D possibly corresponds to TRBD1 (5 bases). V was trimmed by 0 bases and J by 3 bases, leaving 8 bases between them. CDR3 length: 13 residues. Germline-derived CDR1 and CDR2 are DFQATT and SNEGSKA (reference sequence).

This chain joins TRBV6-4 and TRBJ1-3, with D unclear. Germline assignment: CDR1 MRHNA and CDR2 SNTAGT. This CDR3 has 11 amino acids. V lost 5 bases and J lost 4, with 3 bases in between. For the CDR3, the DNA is TGTGCCAGCAGTAGGGGAAACACCATATATTTT. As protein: CASSRGNTIYF.

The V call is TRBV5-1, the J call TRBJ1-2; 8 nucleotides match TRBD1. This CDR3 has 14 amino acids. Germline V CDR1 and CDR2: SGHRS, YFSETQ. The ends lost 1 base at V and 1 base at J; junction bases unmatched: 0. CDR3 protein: CASSLTGGNYGYTF. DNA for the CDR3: TGCGCCAGCAGCTTGACAGGGGGTAACTATGGCTACACCTTC.

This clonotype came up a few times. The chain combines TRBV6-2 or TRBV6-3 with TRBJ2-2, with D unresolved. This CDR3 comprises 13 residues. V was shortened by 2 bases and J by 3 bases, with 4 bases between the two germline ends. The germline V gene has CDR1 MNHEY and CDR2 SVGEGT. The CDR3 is CASSYTDTGELFF. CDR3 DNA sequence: TGTGCCAGCAGTTACACGGACACCGGGGAGCTGTTTTTT.

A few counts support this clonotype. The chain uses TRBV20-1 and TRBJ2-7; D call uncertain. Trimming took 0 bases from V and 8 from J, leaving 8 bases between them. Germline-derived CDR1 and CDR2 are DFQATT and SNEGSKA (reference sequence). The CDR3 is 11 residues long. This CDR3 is CSARDSPQQYF. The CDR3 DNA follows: TGCAGTGCTAGAGATTCCCCCCAGCAGTACTTC.

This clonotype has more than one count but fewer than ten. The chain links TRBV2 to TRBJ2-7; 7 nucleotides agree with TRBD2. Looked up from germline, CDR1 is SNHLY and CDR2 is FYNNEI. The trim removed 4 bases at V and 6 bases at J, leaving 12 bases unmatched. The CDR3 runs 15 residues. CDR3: CASSARLAEGSEQYF. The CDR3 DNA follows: TGTGCCAGCAGTGCCCGACTAGCCGAGGGTAGCGAGCAGTACTTC. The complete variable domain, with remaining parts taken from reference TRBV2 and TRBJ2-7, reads EPEVTQTPSHQVTQMGQEVILRCVPISNHLYFYWYRQILGQKVEFLVSFYNNEISEKSEIFDDQFSVERPDGSNFTLKIRSTKLEDSAMYFCASSARLAEGSEQYFGPGTRLTVT.

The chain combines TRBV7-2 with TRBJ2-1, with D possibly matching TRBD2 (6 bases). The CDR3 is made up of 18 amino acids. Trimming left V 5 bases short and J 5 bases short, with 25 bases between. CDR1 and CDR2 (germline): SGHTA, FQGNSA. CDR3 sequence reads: CASSTPYGGRTDHNEQFF. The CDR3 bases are TGTGCCAGCAGCACCCCCTATGGGGGGAGGACGGATCACAATGAGCAGTTCTTC.

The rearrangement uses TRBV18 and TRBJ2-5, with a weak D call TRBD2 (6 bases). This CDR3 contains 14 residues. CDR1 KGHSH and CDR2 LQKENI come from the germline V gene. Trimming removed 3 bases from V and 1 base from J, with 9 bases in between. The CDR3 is CASSPQGLQETQYF. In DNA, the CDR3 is TGTGCCAGCTCACCTCAGGGACTCCAAGAGACCCAGTACTTC.

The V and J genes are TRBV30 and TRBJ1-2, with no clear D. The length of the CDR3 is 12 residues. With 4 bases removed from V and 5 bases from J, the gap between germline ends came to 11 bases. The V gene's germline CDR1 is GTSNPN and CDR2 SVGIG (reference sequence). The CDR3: CAWNPVGYGYTF. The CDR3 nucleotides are TGTGCCTGGAATCCGGTTGGATATGGCTACACCTTC.

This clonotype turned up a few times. The CDR3 DNA reads as TGCAGTGCACCCGAGACACGAGAGACCCAGTACTTC. The encoded protein is CSAPETRETQYF. This chain joins TRBV20-1 and TRBJ2-5; D gene unclear. The CDR3 has 12 amino acids. Germline V gene sequence: CDR1 DFQATT, CDR2 SNEGSKA (reference sequence). Trimming stripped 6 bases from V and 4 bases from J, with 12 bases between.

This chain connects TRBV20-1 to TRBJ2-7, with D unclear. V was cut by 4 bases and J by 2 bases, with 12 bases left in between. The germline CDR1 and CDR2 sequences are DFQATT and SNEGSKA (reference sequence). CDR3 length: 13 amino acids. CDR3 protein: CSANTISTYEQYF. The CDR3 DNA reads TGCAGTGCTAACACTATCAGCACCTACGAGCAGTACTTC.

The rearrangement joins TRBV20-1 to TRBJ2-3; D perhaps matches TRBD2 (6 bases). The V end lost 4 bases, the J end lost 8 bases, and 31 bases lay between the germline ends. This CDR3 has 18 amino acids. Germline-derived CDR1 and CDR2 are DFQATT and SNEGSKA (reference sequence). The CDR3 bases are TGCAGTGCTAATGTACTAGCAAGTTATGAACGATATCTGGGTACGCAGTATTTT. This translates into CSANVLASYERYLGTQYF.

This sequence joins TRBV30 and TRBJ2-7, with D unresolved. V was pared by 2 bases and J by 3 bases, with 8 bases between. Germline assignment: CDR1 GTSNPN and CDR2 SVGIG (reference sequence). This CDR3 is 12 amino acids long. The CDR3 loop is CAWSPRFYEQYF. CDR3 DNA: TGTGCCTGGAGTCCTCGCTTCTACGAGCAGTACTTC.

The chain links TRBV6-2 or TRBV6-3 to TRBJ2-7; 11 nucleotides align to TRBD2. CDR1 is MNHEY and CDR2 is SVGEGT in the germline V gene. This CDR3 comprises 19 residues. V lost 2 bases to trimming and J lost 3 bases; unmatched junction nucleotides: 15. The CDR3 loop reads CASSYDLTSGTLVGYEQYF. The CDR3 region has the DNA TGTGCCAGCAGTTACGACCTGACTAGCGGGACCTTAGTTGGCTACGAGCAGTACTTC.